Presented here are 28 T cell receptor beta chains from one specimen sequenced in a study of blood T cell repertoires in COVID-19. Clones were sequenced by immunoSEQ multiplex PCR, and TCRdb holds only the in-frame ones, with some missing. This sample has 260,000 or so clones, with about 83% found just once. Sequenced sample: peripheral blood. These receptors were taken from a man aged 80 or over with acute or convalescent COVID-19.

The V gene is TRBV5-1, the J gene TRBJ1-2; 7 nucleotides align to TRBD1. The CDR3 has 15 amino acids. CDR1 is SGHRS and CDR2 is YFSETQ in the germline V gene. V was pared by 0 bases and J by 2 bases, with 4 bases of the junction left unmatched. The CDR3 DNA follows: TGCGCCAGCAGCTTGGAGGGACAGCGGAACTATGGCTACACCTTC. Protein product: CASSLEGQRNYGYTF.

The gene calls are TRBV3-1 (or the pseudogene TRBV3-2) and TRBJ2-1; TRBD2 matches 10 bases. The J segment lost 0 bases and the V segment lost 2 bases, leaving 7 bases of the junction unmatched. Germline V gene sequence: CDR1 LGHDT, CDR2 YNNKEL (reference sequence). The CDR3 covers 18 residues. The CDR3 DNA reads TGTGCCAGCAGCCAATTACTAGCGGGGATCAGCTCCTACAATGAGCAGTTCTTC. Its translation: CASSQLLAGISSYNEQFF.

The sample holds one count of this clone. The chain carries TRBV27 and TRBJ2-3; 16 bases line up with TRBD2. The length of the CDR3 is 17 residues. Germline CDR1 MNHEY, CDR2 SMNVEV (reference sequence). V dropped 3 bases and J dropped 6; count of bases not matched to a gene: 6. CDR3 in amino acids: CASSFGTSGRAGDTQYF. The CDR3 DNA follows: TGTGCCAGCAGTTTCGGGACTAGCGGGAGGGCCGGCGATACGCAGTATTTT.

V and J are TRBV7-2 and TRBJ2-3; the match to TRBD2 covers 8 bases. The germline CDR1 and CDR2 sequences are SGHTA and FQGNSA. The ends lost 8 bases at V and 3 bases at J; junction bases unmatched: 10. The CDR3 runs to 15 residues. The CDR3 spells CASVAAGAPTDTQYF. Written as DNA, the CDR3 is TGTGCCAGCGTAGCAGCGGGGGCCCCTACAGATACGCAGTATTTT.

This clone was seen only once. V is TRBV29-1 and J is TRBJ1-2; D unresolved. This CDR3 has 12 amino acids. Trimming took 1 base from V and 8 from J, leaving 11 bases between them. Germline CDR1 and CDR2: SQVTM and ANQGSEA. The CDR3 DNA sequence: TGCAGCGTTGAAGCAGGAGGTCAGGGCTACACCTTC. As protein: CSVEAGGQGYTF.

The chain carries TRBV18 and TRBJ1-6, with 8 positions matching TRBD1. Trimming at V came to 8 bases and at J to 2 bases, leaving 5 bases not matched to a gene. This CDR3 spans 15 amino acids. CDR1 and CDR2 (germline): KGHSH, LQKENI. The CDR3 loop is CASQDRVAYNSPLHF. CDR3 DNA sequence: TGTGCCAGCCAGGACAGGGTGGCCTATAATTCACCCCTCCACTTT.

The chain carries TRBV6-2 or TRBV6-3 and TRBJ1-1, with a tentative D call TRBD1 (6 bases). Deletions cut 3 bases from V and 0 bases from J, with 20 bases between. The CDR3 extends over 18 amino acids. CDR1 MNHEY and CDR2 SVGEGT come from the germline V gene. The CDR3 loop reads CASSYRTWTANLNTEAFF. The CDR3 bases are TGTGCCAGCAGTTATAGGACCTGGACAGCCAATCTGAACACTGAAGCTTTCTTT.

The rearrangement joins TRBV5-1 to TRBJ2-7; D is undetermined. The ends were cut back, 3 bases at V and 2 bases at J, with 9 bases in the middle. The V gene's germline CDR1 is SGHRS and CDR2 YFSETQ. The CDR3 length is 13 residues. CDR3 sequence (DNA): TGCGCCAGCAGCTATATCCCAGCCTACGAGCAGTACTTC. Translated, it gives CASSYIPAYEQYF.

The rearrangement joins TRBV6-1 to TRBJ2-5; 12 bases align to TRBD2. CDR1 is MNHNS, CDR2 SASEGT, per germline. V shed 3 bases, J shed 5 bases, and the junction held 7 bases outside the gene matches. The CDR3 runs 16 residues. CDR3 amino acids: CASSDWSSGGVETQYF. CDR3 nucleotide sequence: TGTGCCAGCAGTGATTGGTCTAGCGGGGGGGTTGAGACCCAGTACTTC.

In its sample, this clone was seen many times. Written as DNA, the CDR3 is TGCGCCAGCTGGAGTGGGGGCGGCAATGAGCAGTTCTTC. Protein: CASWSGGGNEQFF. The chain uses TRBV5-1 and TRBJ2-1, with D possibly matching TRBD1 (6 bases). V was cut by 7 bases and J by 6 bases, with 14 bases left in between. Germline V gene lookup returns CDR1 SGHRS and CDR2 YFSETQ. The CDR3 spans 13 residues.

The V and J genes are TRBV19 and TRBJ2-1; 12 bases fit TRBD1. Unmatched junction bases numbered 8, after V lost 8 bases and J lost 9 bases. Germline lookup yields CDR1 LNHDA and CDR2 SQIVND (reference sequence). The CDR3 is 14 residues long. CDR3 nucleotide sequence: TGTGCCAGTGGCGCGGGACAGGGGGCTGGTGAGCAGTTCTTC. It yields the protein CASGAGQGAGEQFF.

In this sample, this clone turned up a few times. The chain has TRBV30 and TRBJ1-5; D is uncertain. Germline CDR1 reads GTSNPN; CDR2 reads SVGIG (reference sequence). Trimming took 0 bases from V and 1 from J, leaving 4 bases between them. The length of the CDR3 is 13 residues. CDR3 region: CAWSVRSNQPQHF. CDR3 bases: TGTGCCTGGAGTGTTCGGAGCAATCAGCCCCAGCATTTT.

The chain joins TRBV5-5 to TRBJ2-7; 7 bases line up with TRBD2. V trimming: 6 bases; J trimming: 1 base; junction bases outside the gene matches: 13. This CDR3 comprises 16 residues. CDR1 SGHKS and CDR2 YYEKEE come from the germline V gene (reference sequence). CDR3 sequence: CASTHSPASGSYEQYF. In nucleotides, the CDR3 is TGTGCCAGCACCCACTCCCCCGCTAGCGGTTCCTACGAGCAGTACTTC.

This clone was observed at least ten times. The gene calls are TRBV19 and TRBJ1-5; 8 bases align to TRBD1. Trimming removed 6 bases from V and 2 bases from J; junction bases left unmatched: 6. Germline V lookup: CDR1 LNHDA, CDR2 SQIVND (reference sequence). The CDR3 loop spans 15 amino acids. The CDR3 here is CASSSPGQGNQPQHF. The CDR3 bases are TGTGCCAGTAGCTCGCCGGGACAGGGCAATCAGCCCCAGCATTTT.

The chain links TRBV30 to TRBJ1-2; D is unclear. Trimming cost V 2 bases and J 8 bases, with 9 bases left between them. The length of the CDR3 is 11 residues. Germline CDR1 GTSNPN, CDR2 SVGIG (reference sequence). The CDR3 DNA sequence: TGTGCCTGGAGTTACGGTCCCGGCTACACCTTC. Its translation: CAWSYGPGYTF. The variable domain in full, completed from reference TRBV30 and TRBJ1-2, reads SQTIHQWPATLVQPVGSPLSLECTVEGTSNPNLYWYRQAAGRGLQLLFYSVGIGQISSEVPQNLSASRPQDRQFILSSKKLLLSDSGFYLCAWSYGPGYTFGSGTRLTVV.

This clone showed up just a few times. The chain uses TRBV4-1 and TRBJ1-3; D not resolved. The germline gives CDR1 MGHRA, CDR2 YSYEKL. V was pared by 1 base and J by 0 bases, with 7 bases between. The CDR3 sequence is 15 residues long. The CDR3 DNA reads as TGCGCCAGCAGCCAAGCGTCGAGCTCTGGAAACACCATATATTTT. Its protein product is CASSQASSSGNTIYF.

The chain has TRBV3-1 (or the pseudogene TRBV3-2) and TRBJ1-2; possible D gene TRBD1, 6 bases. V was trimmed by 4 bases and J by 3 bases, leaving 9 bases between them. The CDR3 is 13 amino acids. Per germline, CDR1 LGHDT and CDR2 YNNKEL (reference sequence). DNA for the CDR3: TGTGCCAGCAGCCTGGCAGGGGACTATGGCTACACCTTC. Translation gives CASSLAGDYGYTF.

The chain's CDR3 is CAWSQTSYEQYF. For the CDR3, the DNA is TGTGCCTGGAGTCAGACATCCTACGAGCAGTACTTC. The chain uses TRBV30 and TRBJ2-7; no clear D. Germline assignment: CDR1 GTSNPN and CDR2 SVGIG (reference sequence). The V and J ends lost 2 bases and 1 base respectively, with 6 bases between them. This CDR3 region has 12 residues.

The rearrangement uses TRBV2 and TRBJ2-7, with D perhaps matching TRBD2 (5 bases). Trimming removed 0 bases from V and 9 bases from J, with 12 bases in between. CDR1 and CDR2 from the germline V gene are SNHLY and FYNNEI. The CDR3 spans 13 residues. This CDR3 reads CASSEARGPWQYF. The DNA for the CDR3 is TGTGCCAGCAGTGAAGCGCGAGGGCCCTGGCAGTACTTC.

The chain employs TRBV7-3 and TRBJ2-1, with 10 bases matching TRBD1. Germline loops: CDR1 SGHTA, CDR2 FQGTGA. Unmatched junction bases numbered 4, after V lost 4 bases and J lost 13 bases. The CDR3 has 12 amino acids. For the CDR3, the DNA is TGTGCCAGCAGCTCGACAGGGGGCGTTCAGTTCTTC. It is translated as CASSSTGGVQFF.

The chain is built from TRBV7-9 and TRBJ2-5, with 8 bases lining up with TRBD1. Losses at the gene ends were 2 bases for V and 4 bases for J; bases not matched to a gene: 6. The CDR3 covers 15 residues. In germline, CDR1 is SEHNR, CDR2 FQNEAQ (reference sequence). The CDR3 is CASSLLQGGRETQYF. The CDR3 DNA is TGTGCCAGCAGCTTATTACAGGGGGGTCGAGAGACCCAGTACTTC. The variable domain in full, completed from reference TRBV7-9 and TRBJ2-5, reads DTGVSQNPRHKITKRGQNVTFRCDPISEHNRLYWYRQTLGQGPEFLTYFQNEAQLEKSRLLSDRFSAERPKGSFSTLEIQRTEQGDSAMYLCASSLLQGGRETQYFGPGTRLLVL.

This clone appeared a single time. The CDR3 reads CASSLVQGKGTGELFF. The CDR3 bases are TGCGCCAGCAGCTTGGTCCAGGGGAAGGGCACCGGGGAGCTGTTTTTT. The rearrangement uses TRBV5-1 and TRBJ2-2; a possible D gene is TRBD1 (6 bases). Germline CDR1 is SGHRS and CDR2 is YFSETQ. This CDR3 has 16 residues. Trimming left V 0 bases short and J 4 bases short, with 13 bases between.

The chain links TRBV3-1 (or the pseudogene TRBV3-2) to TRBJ2-3; 10 bases line up with TRBD2. The CDR3 sequence is 14 residues long. V lost 6 bases and J lost 6; bases outside the gene matches: 6. The V gene's germline CDR1 is LGHDT and CDR2 YNNKEL (reference sequence). For the CDR3, the DNA is TGTGCCAGCAGACCGGGACTAGCGCGGGATACGCAGTATTTT. Protein product: CASRPGLARDTQYF.

V usage is TRBV5-1 and J usage is TRBJ2-2, with 9 bases identical to TRBD1. Unmatched junction bases numbered 3, after V lost 2 bases and J lost 1 base. CDR3 length equals 16 residues. Looked up from germline, CDR1 is SGHRS and CDR2 is YFSETQ. For the CDR3, the DNA is TGCGCCAGCAGCTTATCGGGACAGGGGAACACCGGGGAGCTGTTTTTT. It codes for CASSLSGQGNTGELFF.

V gene TRBV5-4 combines with J gene TRBJ2-2; 7 nucleotides match TRBD2. After removal of 0 bases from V and 2 bases from J, the junction contained 1 base not matched to a gene. CDR3 length: 15 residues. Germline V CDR1 and CDR2: SGHNT, YYREEE (reference sequence). CDR3 loop: CASSLASGNTGELFF. DNA of the CDR3: TGTGCCAGCAGCTTGGCTAGCGGCAACACCGGGGAGCTGTTTTTT.

In its sample, this clone was seen once. The chain joins TRBV3-1 (or the pseudogene TRBV3-2) to TRBJ2-3; D possibly corresponds to TRBD2 (6 bases). Germline lookup yields CDR1 LGHDT and CDR2 YNNKEL (reference sequence). Trimming removed 6 bases from V and 14 bases from J, with 18 bases in between. The CDR3 loop spans 12 amino acids. The CDR3 bases are TGTGCCAGCAGTGGGGCGGGGCCTGTTTCGTATTTT. Encoded protein: CASSGAGPVSYF.

CDR3 sequence: CASSPGTAPYEQYF. Written as DNA, the CDR3 is TGTGCCAGCAGTCCCGGGACAGCACCCTACGAGCAGTACTTC. The rearrangement uses TRBV3-1 (or the pseudogene TRBV3-2) and TRBJ2-7; 7 nucleotides align to TRBD1. With 6 bases clipped from V and 2 bases from J, the junction kept 7 bases outside the gene matches. The CDR3 covers 14 residues. The germline gives CDR1 LGHDT, CDR2 YNNKEL (reference sequence).

For this clone: Other DNA sequences within the sample encode an identical CDR3. The chain combines TRBV5-1 with TRBJ1-6; 7 bases are shared with TRBD1. The CDR3 runs to 14 residues. Per germline, CDR1 SGHRS and CDR2 YFSETQ. V lost 1 base and J lost 6; bases outside the gene matches: 1. In DNA, the CDR3 is TGCGCCAGCAGCTTGAACAGGGGTAATTCACCCCTCCACTTT. Its protein product is CASSLNRGNSPLHF.